The 25 T cell receptor beta chains reported below all come from one sample, sequenced in a study of response to subunit inactivated influenza vaccine. TCRdb fed the RT-PCR reads into MiXCR, producing one record per CDR3 protein. The sample lists 500,000 or so distinct CDR3 sequences; about 17% were seen once. The sample was CD4+ T cells sorted from PBMCs, taken less than 30 months after vaccination. The origin of the receptors is a man aged 45 to 75 who received an inactivated influenza vaccine.

The CDR3 DNA reads TGTGCCAGCTCACCACTCTTTACTAGCGGGAGGAGTCAGACCCAGTACTTC. Amino acid sequence: CASSPLFTSGRSQTQYF. The chain couples TRBV18 to TRBJ2-5; 12 bases agree with TRBD2. Germline V gives CDR1 KGHSH, CDR2 LQKENI. The CDR3 is 17 amino acids. V lost 1 base to trimming and J lost 6 bases; unmatched junction nucleotides: 9. The full variable domain, in which reference TRBV18 and TRBJ2-5 provide the parts outside the CDR3, is NAGVMQNPRHLVRRRGQEARLRCSPMKGHSHVYWYRQLPEEGLKFMVYLQKENIIDESGMPKERFSAEFPKEGPSILRIQQVVRGDSAAYFCASSPLFTSGRSQTQYFGPGTRLLVL.

This clonotype was seen many times. V is TRBV7-2 and J is TRBJ2-7; 8 bases agree with TRBD2. V dropped 2 bases and J dropped 1; count of bases not matched to a gene: 7. The V gene's germline CDR1 is SGHTA and CDR2 FQGNSA. The length of the CDR3 is 16 residues. The CDR3: CASSLRQRGSSYEQYF. Written as DNA, the CDR3 is TGTGCCAGCAGCTTAAGGCAGCGGGGGTCGTCCTACGAGCAGTACTTC.

A word on this clonotype: Germline and junction disagree at one end, which may indicate a read error. The V gene is TRBV6-1, the J gene TRBJ1-2; D gene uncertain. The germline V gene encodes CDR1 MNHNS and CDR2 SASEGT. The length of the CDR3 is 14 residues. For the CDR3, the DNA is TGTGCCAACAGTGTTTGGGAACCGGGCTATGGCTACACCTTC. It specifies CANSVWEPGYGYTF.

A few counts support this clonotype. The chain joins TRBV28 to TRBJ2-2; D ambiguous. This CDR3 comprises 13 residues. The V end was cut by 7 bases, the J end by 0 bases, with 6 bases between. Germline CDR1 reads MDHEN; CDR2 reads SYDVKM. DNA for the CDR3: TGTGCCAGCATCGCAACGAACACCGGGGAGCTGTTTTTT. Protein product: CASIATNTGELFF. The full variable domain, completed using reference TRBV28 and TRBJ2-2, is DVKVTQSSRYLVKRTGEKVFLECVQDMDHENMFWYRQDPGLGLRLIYFSYDVKMKEKGDIPEGYSVSREKKERFSLILESASTNQTSMYLCASIATNTGELFFGEGSRLTVL.

Of note for this clonotype: A junction end diverges from the germline sequence, so it may reflect a read error. V and J are TRBV24-1 and TRBJ2-5; D is unclear. The CDR3 length is 15 residues. Per the germline V gene, CDR1 is KGHDR and CDR2 is SFDVKD. The CDR3 is CATRDLKGFEETQYF. In nucleotides, the CDR3 is TGTGCCACCCGTGATTTAAAAGGTTTCGAAGAGACCCAGTACTTC.

This clonotype was picked up many times. The chain couples TRBV29-1 to TRBJ2-7; TRBD2 might be the D (6 bases). Per germline, CDR1 SQVTM and CDR2 ANQGSEA. Trimming took 8 bases from V and 7 from J, leaving 21 bases between them. CDR3 length: 13 residues. In nucleotides, the CDR3 is TGCAGCTATTTTACCGGGAGCCCCCCAGAGCAGTACTTC. This encodes CSYFTGSPPEQYF.

The genes are TRBV12-3 or TRBV12-4 and TRBJ1-1; no clear D. CDR3 length equals 13 residues. The germline V and J ends were trimmed by 2 bases and 6 bases, with 10 bases remaining between them. Here the CDR3 reads CASSLQINSEAFF. Here the CDR3 DNA reads TGTGCCAGCAGTTTACAGATTAATTCTGAAGCTTTCTTT.

The chain combines TRBV7-2 with TRBJ2-3, with TRBD1 matching over 8 bases. The CDR3 is made up of 15 amino acids. From germline, CDR1 is SGHTA and CDR2 FQGNSA. Trimming cost V 4 bases and J 2 bases; bases outside gene matches: 5. The CDR3 reads CASSSDRGTTDTQYF. The CDR3 DNA reads as TGTGCCAGCAGCTCCGACAGGGGAACCACAGATACGCAGTATTTT.

The chain links TRBV30 to TRBJ1-1, with D perhaps TRBD1 (6 bases). This CDR3 contains 13 residues. V dropped 1 base and J dropped 4 bases, with 10 bases sitting between them. The germline V gene encodes CDR1 GTSNPN and CDR2 SVGIG (reference sequence). The CDR3 spells CAWSGLGGTEAFF. CDR3 coding DNA: TGTGCCTGGAGTGGATTAGGGGGCACTGAAGCTTTCTTT.

The J gene is TRBJ1-1, the V gene TRBV3-1; no firm D call. Trimming removed 4 bases from V and 5 bases from J, with 14 bases in between. The CDR3 runs to 14 residues. Germline values: CDR1 LGHDT, CDR2 YNNKEL (reference sequence). CDR3 DNA: TGTGCCAGCAGCCCACATGGCCGGGAGACTGAAGCTTTCTTT. It yields the protein CASSPHGRETEAFF.

V gene TRBV18 combines with J gene TRBJ2-5; D uncertain. V lost 2 bases, J lost 1 base, and 8 bases lay in between. Germline V CDR1 and CDR2: KGHSH, LQKENI. CDR3 length: 14 amino acids. The CDR3 sequence: CASSPAMSQETQYF. The CDR3 coding sequence is TGTGCCAGCTCACCAGCTATGTCCCAAGAGACCCAGTACTTC.

This chain links TRBV7-2 with TRBJ1-2; weak D call: TRBD1 (5 bases). This CDR3 spans 13 amino acids. The germline gives CDR1 SGHTA, CDR2 FQGNSA. With 0 bases removed from V and 12 bases from J, the gap between germline ends came to 14 bases. The CDR3 protein is CASSLARQGGNTF. CDR3 DNA: TGTGCCAGCAGCTTAGCGAGGCAGGGTGGAAACACCTTC. Using reference TRBV7-2 and TRBJ1-2 for the parts outside the CDR3, the full variable domain is GAGVSQSPSNKVTEKGKDVELRCDPISGHTALYWYRQSLGQGLEFLIYFQGNSAPDKSGLPSDRFSAERTGGSVSTLTIQRTQQEDSAVYLCASSLARQGGNTFGSGTRLTVV.

This rearrangement joins TRBV4-1 to TRBJ1-1, with 7 nucleotides matching TRBD1. The CDR3 has 17 residues. Germline V gene sequence: CDR1 MGHRA, CDR2 YSYEKL. The J segment lost 6 bases and the V segment lost 3 bases, leaving 16 bases of the junction unmatched. Here the CDR3 DNA reads TGCGCCAGCAGCCAGGGTCTCGGGGCAGGGGGGGCGTCTGAAGCTTTCTTT. It specifies CASSQGLGAGGASEAFF.

The table lists this clonotype with a few counts. This chain joins TRBV6-2 or TRBV6-3 and TRBJ2-1; 12 nucleotides align to TRBD2. The CDR3 runs to 20 residues. V shed 6 bases, J shed 0 bases, and the junction held 15 bases outside the gene matches. Germline V gene data show CDR1 as MNHEY and CDR2 as SVGEGT. The CDR3 region has the DNA TGTGCCAGCAGCGGGGGACTAGCGGGCCTCTCTCGAAGCTCCTACAATGAGCAGTTCTTC. Its translation: CASSGGLAGLSRSSYNEQFF.

The V and J genes are TRBV5-6 and TRBJ2-7; 8 bases fit TRBD1. The CDR3 has 16 amino acids. Per germline, CDR1 SGHDT and CDR2 YYEEEE. The V gene end was trimmed by 4 bases and the J gene end by 0 bases; junction bases not matched to a gene: 9. The CDR3 DNA reads TGTGCCAGCAGCCTTTCGACAGGGGCGACCTCCTACGAGCAGTACTTC. Its protein product is CASSLSTGATSYEQYF. Based on the CDR3 plus reference TRBV5-6 and TRBJ2-7, the full variable domain is DAGVTQSPTHLIKTRGQQVTLRCSPKSGHDTVSWYQQALGQGPQFIFQYYEEEERQRGNFPDRFSGHQFPNYSSELNVNALLLGDSALYLCASSLSTGATSYEQYFGPGTRLTVT.

This clonotype was seen at least ten times. The chain employs TRBV20-1 and TRBJ2-1; D not certain. The CDR3 runs 15 residues. CDR1 is DFQATT and CDR2 is SNEGSKA in the germline V gene (reference sequence). The ends were cut back, 6 bases at V and 0 bases at J, with 15 bases in the middle. The CDR3 spells CSAPSADDSYNEQFF. In nucleotides, the CDR3 is TGCAGTGCGCCTTCTGCGGATGACTCCTACAATGAGCAGTTCTTC.

This clonotype has only a few counts. The rearrangement joins TRBV10-3 to TRBJ2-3, with D possibly TRBD1 on 5 matching bases. The germline CDR1 and CDR2 sequences are ENHRY and SYGVKD. This CDR3 has 15 amino acids. Trimming removed 3 bases from V and 2 bases from J, with 12 bases in between. This CDR3 is CAISENGRDTDTQYF. The CDR3 bases are TGTGCCATCAGTGAAAACGGCAGGGACACAGATACGCAGTATTTT.

At least ten counts were recorded for this clonotype. The chain uses TRBV5-1 and TRBJ1-1; TRBD1 agrees at 10 bases. The junction had 3 bases not matched to a gene; V was cut back by 5 bases and J by 5 bases. The CDR3 has 13 amino acids. The germline gives CDR1 SGHRS, CDR2 YFSETQ. The CDR3, as DNA: TGCGCCAGCAGGGCGGGACAGGGGACTGAAGCTTTCTTT. It specifies CASRAGQGTEAFF.

This clonotype was observed at least ten times. The V gene is TRBV7-2, the J gene TRBJ1-1; the match to TRBD1 covers 7 bases. Germline CDR1 and CDR2: SGHTA and FQGNSA. V lost 6 bases to trimming and J lost 4 bases; unmatched junction nucleotides: 11. The CDR3 runs to 15 residues. CDR3 nucleotide sequence: TGTGCCAGCAGTTTGCGACCAGGGGGAGGCACTGAAGCTTTCTTT. Its protein product is CASSLRPGGGTEAFF.

This clonotype came up a few times. This chain uses TRBV4-3 with TRBJ1-4, with D hard to call. CDR1 and CDR2 (germline): LGHNA, YSLEER. The germline V and J ends were trimmed by 0 bases and 4 bases, with 9 bases remaining between them. The CDR3 consists of 15 residues. The DNA for the CDR3 is TGCGCCAGCAGCCAAGAACTTTACCATAATGAAAAACTGTTTTTT. Amino acids: CASSQELYHNEKLFF.

This clonotype showed up just a few times. The V call is TRBV20-1, the J call TRBJ2-2; 10 bases map to TRBD2. The length of the CDR3 is 14 residues. V was clipped by 6 bases and J by 4 bases; unmatched bases: 5. CDR1 is DFQATT, CDR2 SNEGSKA, per germline (reference sequence). This CDR3 is CSAEREGRTGELFF. Here the CDR3 DNA reads TGCAGTGCCGAGCGGGAGGGCCGCACCGGGGAGCTGTTTTTT.

Ten or more counts support this clonotype. V usage is TRBV3-1 and J usage is TRBJ2-7; D gene unclear. This CDR3 spans 11 amino acids. CDR1 LGHDT and CDR2 YNNKEL come from the germline V gene (reference sequence). V was trimmed by 1 base and J by 5 bases, leaving 3 bases between them. DNA of the CDR3: TGTGCCAGCAGCCAAGTTAACGAGCAGTACTTC. Translating gives CASSQVNEQYF.

The rearrangement links TRBV11-2 to TRBJ2-3, with 12 nucleotides matching TRBD2. J gave up 4 bases and V 1 base, and 9 bases lay outside the gene matches. This CDR3 contains 18 residues. Germline V gene sequence: CDR1 SGHAT, CDR2 FQNNGV. The CDR3 DNA reads as TGTGCCAGCAGCTTAGGTCTGCTAGCGGGGGGGTCCGCAGATACGCAGTATTTT. Its translation is CASSLGLLAGGSADTQYF.

About this clonotype itself: A much larger clonotype is one base distant, so this may be a read error. The gene calls are TRBV5-1 and TRBJ2-1, with TRBD2 matching over 13 bases. The V and J ends lost 4 bases and 8 bases, in that order; junction bases with no gene match: 9. There are 16 residues in the CDR3. Germline values: CDR1 SGHRS, CDR2 YFSETQ. The CDR3 reads CASSIRTSGGGDEQFF. The CDR3 bases are TGCGCCAGCAGCATACGGACTAGCGGGGGTGGTGATGAGCAGTTCTTC.

J is TRBJ2-5 and V is TRBV28, with 9 bases matching TRBD1. This CDR3 has 16 residues. CDR1 is MDHEN and CDR2 is SYDVKM in the germline V gene. Trimming took 6 bases from V and 2 from J; bases not matched to a gene: 10. DNA for the CDR3: TGTGCCAGCAGCCCAAATGGACAGGGGAATCAAGAGACCCAGTACTTC. Translation gives CASSPNGQGNQETQYF.